The present entry profiles one TCR beta chain with its context. This CDR3 contains 14 residues. Germline-derived CDR1 and CDR2 are WSHSY and SAAADI. Trimming cost V 6 bases and J 7 bases, with 15 bases left between them. This sample is drawn from a study of blood T cell repertoires in COVID-19. Across the study: The United States, Italy and Spain provided the acute and convalescent COVID-19 samples. T cells, B-cell-depleted T cells, or PBMCs supplied cDNA or gDNA.

Some clones are missing from TCRdb's copy, which holds only in-frame ones; the method was immunoSEQ multiplex PCR. Of under 300,000 clones listed, roughly four fifths were seen once; the top ten hold over 8.5%. Sequencing was carried out using peripheral blood. V and J are TRBV10-2 and TRBJ1-4; possible D gene TRBD1, 6 bases. The origin of this receptor is a woman aged 45 to 65 who had recovered from COVID-19. The DNA for the CDR3 is TGCGCCAGCAGGAGATCGGGGACACCTGAAAAACTGTTTTTT. This gives the protein CASRRSGTPEKLFF.